Following are 5 T cell receptor beta chains from one sample sequenced in a study of memory CD4+ T cells and cytomegalovirus serostatus. Clones were sequenced by immunoSEQ multiplex PCR, and TCRdb holds only the in-frame ones, with some missing. The profile shows 45,000 to 50,000 clones, around four fifths of them singletons. The sort gate was single viable CD3+CD4+CD8-CD45RO+ cells for memory CD4+ T cells. The sample consisted of memory CD4+ T cells from blood. These receptors were collected from an adult in good health and CMV-seronegative.

This clone was detected only a few times. The V gene is TRBV30, the J gene TRBJ1-1; TRBD1 might be the D (6 bases). V shed 0 bases and J shed 0 bases, with 14 bases lying between them. There are 16 residues in the CDR3. Germline CDR1 GTSNPN, CDR2 SVGIG (reference sequence). DNA for the CDR3: TGTGCCTGGAGTGTGGGGGCTGGGGGAATGAACACTGAAGCTTTCTTT. As protein: CAWSVGAGGMNTEAFF. The complete variable domain, with remaining parts taken from reference TRBV30 and TRBJ1-1, reads SQTIHQWPATLVQPVGSPLSLECTVEGTSNPNLYWYRQAAGRGLQLLFYSVGIGQISSEVPQNLSASRPQDRQFILSSKKLLLSDSGFYLCAWSVGAGGMNTEAFFGQGTRLTVV.

This chain uses TRBV5-6 with TRBJ2-5; D not resolved. Per germline, CDR1 SGHDT and CDR2 YYEEEE. The CDR3 sequence is 13 residues long. The V end was cut by 2 bases, the J end by 1 base, with 6 bases between. CDR3 DNA: TGTGCCAGCAGCTTCCCCAGCCAAGAGACCCAGTACTTC. It codes for CASSFPSQETQYF.

V and J are TRBV9 and TRBJ1-1; tentatively, D is TRBD1 (5 bases). CDR1 and CDR2 from the germline V gene are SGDLS and YYNGEE. The CDR3 totals 17 residues. With 0 bases removed from V and 7 bases from J, the gap between germline ends came to 22 bases. This CDR3 reads CASSVGPPRGEGGEAFF. The CDR3 coding sequence is TGTGCCAGCAGCGTAGGACCCCCGAGGGGTGAGGGCGGTGAAGCTTTCTTT.

This chain links TRBV6-5 with TRBJ1-1; weak D call: TRBD1 (6 bases). With 6 bases removed from V and 3 bases from J, the gap between germline ends came to 14 bases. The length of the CDR3 is 14 residues. Germline values: CDR1 MNHEY, CDR2 SVGAGI. The CDR3: CASSWGGFDTEAFF. DNA for the CDR3: TGTGCCAGCAGCTGGGGGGGCTTCGACACTGAAGCTTTCTTT.

The chain is built from TRBV5-4 and TRBJ1-6; 7 nucleotides match TRBD1. Germline assignment: CDR1 SGHNT and CDR2 YYREEE (reference sequence). The junction had 4 bases not matched to a gene; V was cut back by 4 bases and J by 0 bases. This CDR3 is built from 16 residues. CDR3 nucleotide sequence: TGTGCCAGCAGCCCGGGACAGAGCTCCTATAATTCACCCCTCCACTTT. Translation gives CASSPGQSSYNSPLHF.